There are a few counts of the clone carrying this T cell receptor beta chain. The sample belongs to a study of blood T cell repertoires in COVID-19. Study in general: Samples came from the United States, Italy and Spain, spanning acute and convalescent COVID-19. PBMCs, B-cell-depleted T cells, or T cells provided the cDNA or gDNA that made up the material.

The CDR3 sequence is 15 residues long. Trimming at V came to 3 bases and at J to 0 bases, leaving 3 bases not matched to a gene. Per germline, CDR1 SGHVS and CDR2 FQNEAQ. Source study methods: The assay estimated nucleated cells by amplifying reference gene primers. Method: immunoSEQ multiplex PCR; TCRdb's copy keeps in-frame clones and lacks some. That table furnishes V, J and clone size, whereas the DNA furnished D and trimming. Of around 65,000 clones listed, roughly 80% are singletons. The chain couples TRBV7-8 to TRBJ1-1, with TRBD1 identical over 8 bases. The receptor comes from a man aged 60 to 69 with acute or convalescent COVID-19. The specimen sequenced was peripheral blood. The CDR3 DNA reads TGTGCCAGCAGCTTCCGACAGGGGATGAACACTGAAGCTTTCTTT. Protein: CASSFRQGMNTEAFF.